Each of the 18 T cell receptor beta chains below was sequenced from the same sample in a study of shared clonotypes between healthy human individuals. TCRdb keeps only in-frame clones here, not all; method: immunoSEQ multiplex PCR. This sample has some 1 million clones, with 75% found just once. The sample taken for sequencing was memory CD4+ T cells sorted from blood. Noted subset: CD45RA-negative fraction. The receptors stem from a man aged 18 to 29 in good health.

The chain employs TRBV5-1 and TRBJ2-3; possible D gene TRBD1, 6 bases. Deletions cut 0 bases from V and 6 bases from J, with 8 bases between. The CDR3 runs 13 residues. CDR1 SGHRS and CDR2 YFSETQ come from the germline V gene. The CDR3 bases are TGCGCCAGCAGCTTGGACAGGGTTGATACGCAGTATTTT. Its protein product is CASSLDRVDTQYF.

The sample holds one count of this clone. V usage is TRBV19 and J usage is TRBJ2-3; 12 bases are a match to TRBD2. The V gene end was trimmed by 4 bases and the J gene end by 6 bases; junction bases not matched to a gene: 8. Germline lookup yields CDR1 LNHDA and CDR2 SQIVND (reference sequence). This CDR3 contains 16 residues. CDR3 protein: CASSTRTSGTSDTQYF. The CDR3 DNA reads as TGTGCCAGTAGTACGCGGACTAGCGGGACGAGCGATACGCAGTATTTT.

The chain has TRBV7-9 and TRBJ2-1; the match to TRBD2 covers 11 bases. Germline trimming cut 8 bases from V and 5 bases from J; bases unmatched to any gene: 8. The CDR3 is made up of 15 amino acids. CDR1 is SEHNR, CDR2 FQNEAQ, per germline (reference sequence). The DNA of the CDR3 is TGTGCCAGCGGCACCGGGACTAGCGGCAACAATGAGCAGTTCTTC. Translated: CASGTGTSGNNEQFF.

The chain links TRBV19 to TRBJ1-2, with D possibly matching TRBD1 (5 bases). In germline, CDR1 is LNHDA, CDR2 SQIVND (reference sequence). The CDR3 extends over 13 amino acids. Trimming removed 7 bases at V and 4 bases at J, with 13 bases between. The CDR3: CASTNYGGYGYTF. The CDR3 region has the DNA TGTGCCAGTACGAATTACGGGGGCTATGGCTACACCTTC.

V usage is TRBV9 and J usage is TRBJ1-2, with 7 nucleotides matching TRBD1. The CDR3 has 15 amino acids. J lost 7 bases, V lost 4 bases, and 13 bases had no gene match. Per germline, CDR1 SGDLS and CDR2 YYNGEE. The CDR3 spells CASSRTGAPGGGYTF. For the CDR3, the DNA is TGTGCCAGCAGCAGAACAGGGGCGCCGGGGGGTGGCTACACCTTC.

This chain joins TRBV7-2 and TRBJ2-5; D ambiguous. The germline V gene encodes CDR1 SGHTA and CDR2 FQGNSA. V was shortened by 5 bases and J by 1 base, with 11 bases between the two germline ends. The CDR3 has 14 amino acids. CDR3 residues: CASSERWSQETQYF. The CDR3 bases are TGTGCCAGCAGCGAGAGGTGGAGCCAAGAGACCCAGTACTTC.

The chain links TRBV2 to TRBJ2-7; 7 bases match TRBD1. V lost 7 bases and J lost 4; bases outside the gene matches: 10. Germline values: CDR1 SNHLY, CDR2 FYNNEI. The CDR3 totals 14 residues. DNA of the CDR3: TGTGCCAGCACCGCTAGACAGGGTCGGTACGAGCAGTACTTC. Its protein is CASTARQGRYEQYF.

The chain joins TRBV2 to TRBJ2-5, with TRBD2 matching 13 bases. The CDR3 runs to 16 residues. The trim removed 8 bases at V and 3 bases at J, leaving 9 bases unmatched. Germline lookup yields CDR1 SNHLY and CDR2 FYNNEI. The CDR3 coding sequence is TGTGCCAGCGGTACTAGCGGGAGGGCCTGGGAAGAGACCCAGTACTTC. Residues: CASGTSGRAWEETQYF.

V is TRBV4-1 and J is TRBJ2-5; 7 bases line up with TRBD2. Germline trimming cut 0 bases from V and 4 bases from J; bases unmatched to any gene: 8. The CDR3 loop spans 16 amino acids. Germline CDR1 MGHRA, CDR2 YSYEKL. The CDR3 nucleotides read TGCGCCAGCAGCCAAGATGGAACGGGGGGAGGAGAGACCCAGTACTTC. Translation: CASSQDGTGGGETQYF.

Notes on this clone: The identical CDR3 is also encoded by other nucleotide sequences in the sample. This chain connects TRBV19 to TRBJ1-2; 8 bases agree with TRBD1. J gave up 0 bases and V 4 bases, and 1 base lay outside the gene matches. The CDR3 has 14 residues. Germline V gene sequence: CDR1 LNHDA, CDR2 SQIVND (reference sequence). The CDR3 spells CASSRGQANYGYTF. CDR3 DNA sequence: TGTGCCAGTAGTAGGGGACAGGCTAACTATGGCTACACCTTC.

This clone was seen once. The rearrangement links TRBV6-6 to TRBJ1-2; 7 bases line up with TRBD1. There are 15 residues in the CDR3. Germline V gene lookup returns CDR1 MNHNY and CDR2 SVGAGI (reference sequence). Trimming cost V 6 bases and J 0 bases; bases outside gene matches: 7. CDR3 DNA sequence: TGTGCCAGCAGGCTTGGACAGGCAACTAACTATGGCTACACCTTC. It specifies CASRLGQATNYGYTF.

Comment on this clone: The same CDR3 can be traced to other DNA sequences in this sample. The rearrangement joins TRBV6-1 to TRBJ1-2; 9 positions agree with TRBD1. Germline CDR1 reads MNHNS; CDR2 reads SASEGT. The CDR3 is made up of 15 amino acids. Germline trimming cut 1 base from V and 4 bases from J; bases unmatched to any gene: 4. This CDR3 is CASSEGTGAGYGYTF. The CDR3 DNA follows: TGTGCCAGCAGTGAAGGGACAGGGGCAGGCTATGGCTACACCTTC.

This rearrangement joins TRBV19 to TRBJ1-2; perhaps TRBD1 as D (5 bases). V was clipped by 9 bases and J by 5 bases, with 10 bases between them. The CDR3 sequence is 11 residues long. CDR1 is LNHDA, CDR2 SQIVND, per germline (reference sequence). Written as DNA, the CDR3 is TGTGCCAGCAGGGACGTTTATGGCTACACCTTC. Its protein product is CASRDVYGYTF. Supplemented by reference TRBV19 and TRBJ1-2, the full variable domain reads DGGITQSPKYLFRKEGQNVTLSCEQNLNHDAMYWYRQDPGQGLRLIYYSQIVNDFQKGDIAEGYSVSREKKESFPLTVTSAQKNPTAFYLCASRDVYGYTFGSGTRLTVV.

This clone is a singleton in its sample. The chain has TRBV12-1 and TRBJ2-7; the listed D gene, TRBD2, was not tested against the DNA. TRBV12-1 is given as a pseudogene. CDR3 length: 15 amino acids. The CDR3 DNA reads TGTGCCAGCCCAAGGGAGCGGCTAGCCAAAGTCGAGCAGTACTTC. Protein: CASPRERLAKVEQYF.

The V call is TRBV7-8, the J call TRBJ2-7; no clear D. With 5 bases removed from V and 4 bases from J, the gap between germline ends came to 15 bases. Germline V gene lookup returns CDR1 SGHVS and CDR2 FQNEAQ. This CDR3 has 14 amino acids. The CDR3 sequence is CASSPRKGKYEQYF. CDR3 coding DNA: TGTGCCAGCAGCCCGAGGAAGGGAAAATACGAGCAGTACTTC.

For this clone: Other DNA sequences within the sample encode an identical CDR3. The chain has TRBV5-1 and TRBJ1-6; D gene uncertain. Trimming pared 0 bases from V and 4 bases from J, leaving 8 bases between. Germline V gives CDR1 SGHRS, CDR2 YFSETQ. The CDR3 covers 15 residues. The CDR3 here is CASSLEGSYNSPLHF. CDR3 sequence (DNA): TGCGCCAGCAGCTTGGAAGGCTCATATAATTCACCCCTCCACTTT.

V is TRBV5-1 and J is TRBJ2-7; D is ambiguous. This CDR3 has 14 amino acids. Trimming stripped 0 bases from V and 2 bases from J, with 9 bases between. Germline values: CDR1 SGHRS, CDR2 YFSETQ. The CDR3 protein is CASSLAGVTYEQYF. The CDR3 region has the DNA TGCGCCAGCAGCTTGGCAGGAGTAACCTACGAGCAGTACTTC. Filled out from reference TRBV5-1 and TRBJ2-7, the complete variable domain reads KAGVTQTPRYLIKTRGQQVTLSCSPISGHRSVSWYQQTPGQGLQFLFEYFSETQRNKGNFPGRFSGRQFSNSRSEMNVSTLELGDSALYLCASSLAGVTYEQYFGPGTRLTVT.

With regard to this clone: Mismatch with germline at one junction end may stem from a read error. The chain carries TRBV10-3 and TRBJ1-1, with D unresolved. The CDR3 is 13 residues long. CDR1 is ENHRY and CDR2 is SYGVKD in the germline V gene. Here the CDR3 reads CAINEGRSTEAFF. CDR3 sequence (DNA): TGTGCCATCAATGAGGGCCGATCCACTGAAGCTTTCTTT.